Described below is a single T cell receptor beta chain sequence and its context. The specificity of this receptor is unknown. No base quality information exists; no much larger clone differs at one position. Taken from the germline V gene (reference sequence), the CDR1 and CDR2 loops are PRHDT and FYEKMQ. Its CDR3 holds 15 amino acids, cysteine through phenylalanine. The only DNA kept is the CDR3, 45 bases in frame from the first base. Trimming costs V 1 base and J 5 bases, and their ends lie 12 bases apart. TCR beta repertoires were profiled from peripheral blood of over 10 young patients with multiple sclerosis to demonstrate the VDJtools post-analysis software. The multiple sclerosis patients were children and adolescents ranging in age from roughly 6 to 15 years. The sample is drawn from a study of post-analysis software for immune sequencing data (dated by TCRdb to the mid-2010s). At the level of the whole study: Relapsing-remitting, secondary progressive and progressive-relapsing multiple sclerosis were recorded as disease courses, and subtype annotation was lacking for some patients. The patient repertoires were set against around ten previously published healthy control repertoires from donors whose ages ranged from 6 to 25 years. A subset of samples was prepared in parallel using single-end sample barcoding, then pooled and co-amplified after Illumina adapter ligation.

The paper as a whole reports these results and caveats: The control group was slightly older than the multiple sclerosis patient group. Patients showed significantly higher frequencies than controls for about 5 TRBV segments, among them TRBV5-6, TRBV5-1 and TRBV20-1. Direct clustering with F measure showed strong co-clustering of samples prepared in the same batch, prompting a batch-effect correction. Multiple sclerosis patients had significantly lower normalized Chao1 diversity than controls, a result that suggests substantial peripheral T-cell clonal expansion.

Library construction relied on PCR. Reads for this sample came from an Illumina HiSeq 2500. To reduce PCR and sequencing biases, unique molecular identifiers were incorporated into the TCR beta cDNA libraries. Every 1 to 10 million input T cells yielded approximately 500,000 cDNA molecules, meaning each molecule approximated one T cell. The patient libraries were prepared and sequenced using the same protocol as the earlier healthy control dataset. Samples belonging to the same batch were prepared together, multiplexed and sequenced on a shared HiSeq lane. On the authors' methods: MIGEC was used to process the raw barcoded reads, and molecular identifier groups with only a single read were discarded before consensus assembly and CDR3 extraction. VDJtools was used for post-analysis of the clonotype tables, and diversity was normalized by down-sampling every dataset to the size of the smallest sample. In repertoire overlap clustering, CDR3 amino acid sequences, but not nucleotide sequences, were matched to correct batch-related cross-sample contamination. TCRdb reprocessed the public reads (quality trimming at Q25 with fastp, clone calling with MiXCR) and kept in-frame beta chains. Rows with one shared CDR3 protein collapse into an entry with the most common genes and DNA. It is TCRdb's table, rather than the study itself, that gives the V and J calls and clone size. The sample contains 450,000 to 700,000 distinct CDR3 sequences, about 44% of them found a single time. About 1.5% of the sample rests with the top ten.

What was sequenced was blood. The sequence joins TRBV13 to TRBJ2-1, with the D gene tentatively TRBD1 or TRBD2, based on 5 matching bases in each. This receptor was obtained from a girl between 10 and 17 years old with multiple sclerosis. The CDR3 is CASSLDGGIHNEQFF. The bases are TGTGCCAGCAGCTTAGATGGGGGTATCCACAATGAGCAGTTCTTC.